This TCR beta chain was observed in a study of T cell responses to AZD1222 COVID-19 vaccine. Findings of the study overall: Close to half of all spike-specific TCRs reportedly target regions of the variants that are unmutated. Regions 160-218 and 743-854 held dominance among vaccine-associated CD4 TCRs, which spanned spike. Donors, mostly white British, included more females; clonal diversity was possibly underestimated. Receipt of two AZD1222 doses was followed by a rise in Spike-specific TCR breadth and depth.

Clones were read by immunoSEQ multiplex PCR, and TCRdb kept only the in-frame ones, dropping some. The sample comprises more than 85,000 clones, approximately 90% of which are singletons, and about 15% rests with the top ten. With 4 bases removed from V and 3 bases from J, the gap between germline ends came to 9 bases. The CDR3 runs 13 residues. In germline, CDR1 is SGHDT, CDR2 YYEEEE. In regard to this clone: The antigen remains unidentified.

The sequenced sample was peripheral blood, obtained on day 0 of AZD1222 vaccination. The sequence was collected from an adult in good health. The chain combines TRBV5-6 with TRBJ2-3; D possibly corresponds to TRBD1 (6 bases). The CDR3 nucleotides are TGTGCCAGCAGCAAAACAGGGACAGATACGCAGTATTTT. Protein: CASSKTGTDTQYF.